The present T cell receptor beta chain was sequenced within a study of technical replicates of blood from several donors. Clones were sequenced by immunoSEQ multiplex PCR, and TCRdb holds only the in-frame ones, with some missing. The sample lists 60,000 to 90,000 clones; almost 98% were seen once. The source is a human donor in good health. The specimen sequenced was T cells isolated from PBMCs.

This CDR3 reads CASSGRAGTEAFF. The CDR3 nucleotides read TGTGCCAGCAGTGGCCGGGCGGGAACTGAAGCTTTCTTT. V usage is TRBV2 and J usage is TRBJ1-1; D is ambiguous. V lost 4 bases and J 5 bases, leaving 11 bases between the germline ends. The CDR3 spans 13 residues. Looked up from germline, CDR1 is SNHLY and CDR2 is FYNNEI. The variable domain in full, completed from reference TRBV2 and TRBJ1-1, reads EPEVTQTPSHQVTQMGQEVILRCVPISNHLYFYWYRQILGQKVEFLVSFYNNEISEKSEIFDDQFSVERPDGSNFTLKIRSTKLEDSAMYFCASSGRAGTEAFFGQGTRLTVV.